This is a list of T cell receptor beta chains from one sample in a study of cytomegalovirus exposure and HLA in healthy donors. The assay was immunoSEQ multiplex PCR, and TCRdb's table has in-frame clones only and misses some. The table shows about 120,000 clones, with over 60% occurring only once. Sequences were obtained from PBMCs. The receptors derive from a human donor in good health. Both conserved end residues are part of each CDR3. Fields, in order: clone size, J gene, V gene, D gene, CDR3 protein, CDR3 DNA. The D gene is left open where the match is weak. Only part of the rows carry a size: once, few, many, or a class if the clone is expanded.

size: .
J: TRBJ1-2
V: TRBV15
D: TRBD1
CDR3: CATSRELQGALRGYTF
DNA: TGTGCCACCAGCAGAGAGCTCCAGGGGGCCTTACGGGGCTACACCTTC

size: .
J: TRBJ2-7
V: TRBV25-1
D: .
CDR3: CARTIQGFAYEQYF
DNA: TGTGCCAGGACAATACAGGGATTCGCCTACGAGCAGTACTTC

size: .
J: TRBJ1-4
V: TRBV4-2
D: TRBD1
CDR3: CASSQGAGGGEKLFF
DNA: TGTGCCAGCAGCCAAGGGGCAGGGGGAGGTGAAAAACTGTTTTTT

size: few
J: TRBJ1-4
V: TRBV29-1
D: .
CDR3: CSVGIGGEKLFF
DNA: TGCAGCGTTGGTATAGGCGGTGAAAAACTGTTTTTT

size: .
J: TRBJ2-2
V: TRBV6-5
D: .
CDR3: CASSRRVHTGELFF
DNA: TGTGCCAGCAGCCGCAGGGTTCACACCGGGGAGCTGTTTTTT

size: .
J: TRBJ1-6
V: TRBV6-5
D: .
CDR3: CASRPQNSPLHF
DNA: TGTGCCAGCAGACCTCAGAATTCACCCCTCCACTTT

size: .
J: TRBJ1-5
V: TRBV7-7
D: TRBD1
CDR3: CASSPTDRGMSNQPQHF
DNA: TGTGCCAGCAGTCCCACCGACAGGGGTATGAGCAATCAGCCCCAGCATTTT

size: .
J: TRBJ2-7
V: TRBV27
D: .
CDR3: CASSSNYEQYF
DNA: TGTGCCAGCAGTAGCAACTACGAGCAGTACTTC

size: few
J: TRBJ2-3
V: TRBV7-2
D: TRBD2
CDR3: CASSRDYNTDTQYF
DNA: TGTGCCAGCAGCCGGGACTACAACACAGATACGCAGTATTTT

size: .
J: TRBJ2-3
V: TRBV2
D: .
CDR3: CASRAEGDAPDAQYF
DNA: TGTGCCAGCAGGGCTGAGGGTGACGCCCCAGATGCGCAGTATTTT

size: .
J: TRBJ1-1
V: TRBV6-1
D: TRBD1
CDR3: CASSRGSEAFF
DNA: TGTGCCAGCAGCAGGGGGTCTGAAGCTTTCTTT

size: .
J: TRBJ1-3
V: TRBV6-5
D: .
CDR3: CASREGGGNTIYF
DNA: TGTGCCAGCAGGGAGGGAGGCGGAAACACCATATATTTT

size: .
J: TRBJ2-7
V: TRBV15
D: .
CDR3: CATSRARLDSYEQYF
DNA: TGTGCCACCAGCAGAGCCAGACTTGACTCCTACGAGCAGTACTTC

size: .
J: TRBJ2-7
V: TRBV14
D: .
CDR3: CASSTPGPREQYF
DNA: TGTGCCAGCAGCACCCCAGGGCCCCGCGAGCAGTACTTC

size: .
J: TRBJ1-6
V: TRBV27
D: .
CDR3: CASSLNQGAYNSPLHF
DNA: TGTGCCAGCAGTTTAAATCAGGGTGCCTATAATTCACCCCTCCACTTT

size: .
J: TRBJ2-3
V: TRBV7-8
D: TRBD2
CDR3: CASSDRPGGTDTQYF
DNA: TGTGCCAGCAGTGACAGACCGGGGGGAACAGATACGCAGTATTTT

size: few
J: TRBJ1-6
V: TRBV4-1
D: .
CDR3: CASSQPKGGRSPLHF
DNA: TGCGCCAGCAGCCAACCGAAGGGGGGGAGATCACCCCTCCACTTT

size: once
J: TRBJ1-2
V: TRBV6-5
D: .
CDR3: CASSYFLGGRGGYTF
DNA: TGTGCCAGCAGTTATTTTTTGGGGGGGCGTGGGGGCTACACCTTC

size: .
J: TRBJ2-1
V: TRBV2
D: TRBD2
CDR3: CASSGETSGVYLSYNEQFF
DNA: TGTGCCAGCAGTGGGGAGACTAGCGGGGTATACCTCTCCTACAATGAGCAGTTCTTC

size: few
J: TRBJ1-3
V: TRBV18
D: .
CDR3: CASSFEDTYGNTIYF
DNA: TGTGCCAGCTCCTTCGAGGACACATATGGAAACACCATATATTTT

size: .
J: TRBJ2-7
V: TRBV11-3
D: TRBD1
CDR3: CASSHRDRAYEQYF
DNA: TGTGCCAGCAGCCACCGGGACAGGGCTTACGAGCAGTACTTC

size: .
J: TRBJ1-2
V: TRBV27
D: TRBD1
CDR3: CASRTGGNGYTF
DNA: TGTGCCAGCAGAACAGGGGGAAATGGCTACACCTTC

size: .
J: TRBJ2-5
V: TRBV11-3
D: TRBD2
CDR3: CASSSQASGGAPETQYF
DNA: TGTGCCAGCAGCTCCCAAGCTAGCGGGGGGGCCCCAGAGACCCAGTACTTC

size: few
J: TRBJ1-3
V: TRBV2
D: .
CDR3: CASGALGSGNTIYF
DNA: TGTGCCAGCGGGGCCTTGGGCTCTGGAAACACCATATATTTT

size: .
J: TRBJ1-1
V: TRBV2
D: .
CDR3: CASTVEGFEAFF
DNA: TGTGCCAGCACCGTGGAGGGATTTGAAGCTTTCTTT

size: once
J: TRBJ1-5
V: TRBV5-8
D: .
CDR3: CASKTQGLDQPQHF
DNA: TGTGCCAGCAAAACTCAGGGGTTGGACCAGCCCCAGCATTTT

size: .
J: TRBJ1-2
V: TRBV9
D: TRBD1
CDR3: CASSRQGVYGYTF
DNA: TGTGCCAGCAGCAGACAGGGGGTATATGGCTACACCTTC

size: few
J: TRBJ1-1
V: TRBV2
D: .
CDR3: CASTGTEAFF
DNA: TGTGCCAGCACGGGTACTGAAGCTTTCTTT

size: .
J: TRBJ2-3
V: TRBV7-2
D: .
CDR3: CASRLWAPTDTQYF
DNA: TGTGCCAGCCGTCTTTGGGCACCTACAGATACGCAGTATTTT

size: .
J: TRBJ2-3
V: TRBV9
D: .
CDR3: CASSVVADTQYF
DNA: TGTGCCAGCAGCGTAGTAGCAGATACGCAGTATTTT

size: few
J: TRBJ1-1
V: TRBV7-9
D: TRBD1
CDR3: CASSPGGTEAFF
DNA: TGTGCCAGCAGTCCAGGGGGTACTGAAGCTTTCTTT

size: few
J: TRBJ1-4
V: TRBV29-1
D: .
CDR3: CSVSGTNEKLFF
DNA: TGCAGCGTTTCAGGGACTAATGAAAAACTGTTTTTT

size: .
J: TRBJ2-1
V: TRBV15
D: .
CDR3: CATSGPLAEARHNEQFF
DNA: TGTGCCACCAGCGGCCCTCTGGCGGAAGCTAGACACAATGAGCAGTTCTTC

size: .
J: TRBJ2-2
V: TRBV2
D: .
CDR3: CASSEAWAIPNTGELFF
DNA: TGTGCCAGCAGTGAAGCGTGGGCCATACCGAACACCGGGGAGCTGTTTTTT

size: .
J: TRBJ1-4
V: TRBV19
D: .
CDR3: CATQDRLSEKLFF
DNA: TGTGCCACCCAAGACAGGTTGAGTGAAAAACTGTTTTTT

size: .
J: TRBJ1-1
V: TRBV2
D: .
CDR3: CASSEQGRNTEAFF
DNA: TGTGCCAGCAGTGAACAGGGTAGGAACACTGAAGCTTTCTTT

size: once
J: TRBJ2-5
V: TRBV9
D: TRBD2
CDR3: CASSRGPAGGPPAETQYF
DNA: TGTGCCAGCAGCCGGGGGCCAGCGGGGGGGCCGCCGGCGGAGACCCAGTACTTC

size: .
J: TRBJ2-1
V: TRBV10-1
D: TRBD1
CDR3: CASSGTGVYDEQFF
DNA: TGCGCCAGCAGTGGGACAGGGGTTTATGATGAGCAGTTCTTC

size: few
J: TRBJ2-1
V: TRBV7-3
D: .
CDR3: CASSPVGGEQFF
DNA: TGTGCCAGCAGCCCGGTGGGGGGTGAGCAGTTCTTC

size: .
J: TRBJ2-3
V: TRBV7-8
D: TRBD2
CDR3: CASSFTSGGPTDTQYF
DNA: TGTGCCAGCAGCTTCACTAGCGGGGGACCCACAGATACGCAGTATTTT

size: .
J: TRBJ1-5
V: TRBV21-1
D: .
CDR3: CASSKNSGPDNQPQHF
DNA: TGTGCCAGCAGCAAGAACAGTGGGCCCGACAATCAGCCCCAGCATTTT